Shown below are 14 T cell receptor beta chains from a single sample sequenced in a study of response to subunit inactivated influenza vaccine. A single record per CDR3 protein comes from TCRdb applying MiXCR to the RT-PCR reads. The sample has hundreds of thousands of distinct CDR3 sequences; 15% to 19% are singletons. This specimen was PBMCs from blood, taken roughly 12 days after vaccination. These receptors all come from a man between 50 and 59 years old who received an inactivated influenza vaccine.

The chain couples TRBV20-1 to TRBJ1-1, with 8 bases matching TRBD1. The germline V gene encodes CDR1 DFQATT and CDR2 SNEGSKA (reference sequence). This CDR3 comprises 14 residues. Trimming at V came to 5 bases and at J to 5 bases, leaving 10 bases not matched to a gene. CDR3 sequence: CSAGPGQGRTEAFF. The CDR3, as DNA: TGCAGTGCTGGACCCGGACAGGGTAGGACTGAAGCTTTCTTT.

V and J are TRBV5-1 and TRBJ2-2; 9 nucleotides match TRBD2. Unmatched junction bases numbered 10, after V lost 1 base and J lost 6 bases. The CDR3 contains 17 residues. The V gene's germline CDR1 is SGHRS and CDR2 YFSETQ. CDR3 in amino acids: CASSLSARGGLAGELFF. The CDR3 DNA reads as TGCGCCAGCAGCTTGTCCGCGCGGGGGGGCCTCGCCGGGGAGCTGTTTTTT.

V gene TRBV20-1 combines with J gene TRBJ1-2; 7 bases map to TRBD1. The CDR3 has 12 amino acids. Germline values: CDR1 DFQATT, CDR2 SNEGSKA (reference sequence). The V segment lost 1 base and the J segment 7 bases; nucleotides outside the gene matches: 3. The CDR3 bases are TGCAGTGCTAGAGGGCAGGGGGGTGGCTACACCTTC. The encoded protein is CSARGQGGGYTF.

Only a few counts were recorded for this clonotype. The chain uses TRBV6-2 or TRBV6-3 and TRBJ2-1; 9 bases align to TRBD2. The CDR3 is made up of 16 amino acids. Germline loops: CDR1 MNHEY, CDR2 SVGEGT. J lost 3 bases, V lost 4 bases, and 7 bases had no gene match. Written as DNA, the CDR3 is TGTGCCAGCAGTTTAAAGCGGGGGGCTATCTACAATGAGCAGTTCTTC. Translation gives CASSLKRGAIYNEQFF.

The V gene is TRBV7-8, the J gene TRBJ2-1, with 7 bases fitting TRBD1. Germline CDR1 reads SGHVS; CDR2 reads FQNEAQ. V shed 1 base, J shed 3 bases, and the junction held 6 bases outside the gene matches. The length of the CDR3 is 16 residues. CDR3 bases: TGTGCCAGCAGCTTAGGTTTGTGGGACAGCTACAATGAGCAGTTCTTC. It codes for CASSLGLWDSYNEQFF.

Only a few counts were recorded for this clonotype. The chain employs TRBV6-1 and TRBJ2-1; no clear D. Germline loops: CDR1 MNHNS, CDR2 SASEGT. The ends were cut back, 6 bases at V and 8 bases at J, with 14 bases in the middle. The CDR3 has 13 amino acids. The CDR3 DNA reads as TGTGCCAGCAGCGGCTGGGCTAGAGATGAGCAGTTCTTC. This translates into CASSGWARDEQFF.

The table lists this clonotype with many counts. The DNA of the CDR3 is TGTGCCAGCAGCTTGAGGGGGCTCTCCTACAATGAGCAGTTCTTC. It codes for CASSLRGLSYNEQFF. The chain couples TRBV11-2 to TRBJ2-1; 7 nucleotides match TRBD1. The CDR3 contains 15 residues. V gave up 3 bases and J gave up 0 bases; unmatched junction bases: 2. The germline V gene encodes CDR1 SGHAT and CDR2 FQNNGV.

The chain recombines TRBV4-2 with TRBJ2-1; 9 nucleotides match TRBD2. This CDR3 spans 17 amino acids. V was clipped by 1 base and J by 6 bases; unmatched bases: 10. In germline, CDR1 is LGHNA, CDR2 YNFKEQ. For the CDR3, the DNA is TGTGCCAGCAGCCAAGGCCCCCCGGGAGCGGGAGGCAATGAGCAGTTCTTC. Protein sequence: CASSQGPPGAGGNEQFF.

The chain is built from TRBV5-1 and TRBJ2-1; TRBD1 or TRBD2 may be the D gene (5 bases each). Trimming removed 5 bases at V and 2 bases at J, with 17 bases between. CDR1 is SGHRS, CDR2 YFSETQ, per germline. The CDR3 extends over 16 amino acids. The CDR3 DNA sequence: TGCGCCAGCAGTCAGGGTGGTGGGGGACCCTACAATGAGCAGTTCTTC. Protein sequence: CASSQGGGGPYNEQFF.

The V call is TRBV6-1, the J call TRBJ2-3; the match to TRBD2 covers 11 bases. Trimming cost V 8 bases and J 4 bases; bases outside gene matches: 11. CDR3 length equals 16 residues. Germline CDR1 reads MNHNS; CDR2 reads SASEGT. CDR3 in DNA: TGTGCCAGCCTTCCCCTACTAGCGGGAGTTTCAGATACGCAGTATTTT. As protein: CASLPLLAGVSDTQYF.

This rearrangement joins TRBV2 to TRBJ2-7, with TRBD2 as a possible D gene (6 bases). Trimming pared 6 bases from V and 3 bases from J, leaving 15 bases between. Per the germline V gene, CDR1 is SNHLY and CDR2 is FYNNEI. The CDR3 is made up of 14 amino acids. This chain's CDR3 is CASRRANSGYEQYF. In nucleotides, the CDR3 is TGTGCCAGCAGGCGCGCGAATAGCGGCTACGAGCAGTACTTC.

This clonotype was observed a few times. The chain is built from TRBV5-1 and TRBJ2-7; D gene unclear. Germline loops: CDR1 SGHRS, CDR2 YFSETQ. The V end lost 2 bases, the J end lost 0 bases, and 9 bases lay between the germline ends. The CDR3 spans 14 residues. The CDR3 DNA sequence: TGCGCCAGCAGCTTCACGACAACCTCCTACGAGCAGTACTTC. Translation gives CASSFTTTSYEQYF. The variable domain in full, with the rest retrieved from reference TRBV5-1 and TRBJ2-7, is KAGVTQTPRYLIKTRGQQVTLSCSPISGHRSVSWYQQTPGQGLQFLFEYFSETQRNKGNFPGRFSGRQFSNSRSEMNVSTLELGDSALYLCASSFTTTSYEQYFGPGTRLTVT.

The chain combines TRBV27 with TRBJ2-3; 9 bases align to TRBD1. Germline V gene sequence: CDR1 MNHEY, CDR2 SMNVEV (reference sequence). The CDR3 consists of 13 residues. Unmatched junction bases numbered 5, after V lost 9 bases and J lost 4 bases. CDR3 nucleotide sequence: TGTGCCAGTGGGGGACAGGGACCAGATACGCAGTATTTT. Translated: CASGGQGPDTQYF.

V usage is TRBV19 and J usage is TRBJ1-5; D is undetermined. V lost 6 bases to trimming and J lost 3 bases, with 9 bases between them. The CDR3 is 13 residues long. Germline CDR1 reads LNHDA; CDR2 reads SQIVND (reference sequence). The CDR3 DNA sequence: TGTGCCAGTAGGTCAGATCTCAATCAGCCCCAGCATTTT. Translating it yields CASRSDLNQPQHF.